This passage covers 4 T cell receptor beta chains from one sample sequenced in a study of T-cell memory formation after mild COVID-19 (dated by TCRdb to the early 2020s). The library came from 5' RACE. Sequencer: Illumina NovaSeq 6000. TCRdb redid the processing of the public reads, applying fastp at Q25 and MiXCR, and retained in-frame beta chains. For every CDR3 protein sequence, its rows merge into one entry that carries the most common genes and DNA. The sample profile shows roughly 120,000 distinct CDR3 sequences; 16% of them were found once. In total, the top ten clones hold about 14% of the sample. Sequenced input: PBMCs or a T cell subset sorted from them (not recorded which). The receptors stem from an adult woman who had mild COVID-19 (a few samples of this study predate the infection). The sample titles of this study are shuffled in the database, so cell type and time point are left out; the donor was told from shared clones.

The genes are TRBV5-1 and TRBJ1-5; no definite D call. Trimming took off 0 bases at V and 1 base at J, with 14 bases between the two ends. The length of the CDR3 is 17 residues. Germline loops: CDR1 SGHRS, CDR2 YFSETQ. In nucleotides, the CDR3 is TGCGCCAGCAGCTTGGCCCCCATTGGATCCAGCAATCAGCCCCAGCATTTT. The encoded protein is CASSLAPIGSSNQPQHF.

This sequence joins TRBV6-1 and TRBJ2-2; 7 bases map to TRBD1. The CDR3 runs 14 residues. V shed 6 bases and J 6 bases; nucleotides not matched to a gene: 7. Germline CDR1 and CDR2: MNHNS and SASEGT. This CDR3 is CASRLRDSAGELFF. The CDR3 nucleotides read TGTGCCAGCAGGCTCCGGGACAGCGCCGGGGAGCTGTTTTTT.

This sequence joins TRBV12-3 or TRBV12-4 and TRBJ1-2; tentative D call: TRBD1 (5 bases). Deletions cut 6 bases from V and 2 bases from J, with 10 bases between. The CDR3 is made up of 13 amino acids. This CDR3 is CASSAGKNYGYTF. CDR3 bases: TGTGCCAGCAGCGCAGGGAAAAACTATGGCTACACCTTC.

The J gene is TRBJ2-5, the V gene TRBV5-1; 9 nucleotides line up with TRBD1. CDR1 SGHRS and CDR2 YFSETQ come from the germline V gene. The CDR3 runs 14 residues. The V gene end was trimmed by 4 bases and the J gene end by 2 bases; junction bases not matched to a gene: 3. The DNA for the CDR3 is TGCGCCAGCAGCCCTGACAGGGGGCAAGAGACCCAGTACTTC. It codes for CASSPDRGQETQYF.